These 9 T cell receptor beta chains were sequenced from one sample in a study of cytomegalovirus exposure and HLA in healthy donors. PCR amplification relied on 60 Vbeta primers (plus 13 Jbeta primers). Profiled with immunoSEQ multiplex PCR; TCRdb holds only in-frame clones, not every one. The sample shows some 76,000 clones, under 85% of them seen only once. The sequenced material came from PBMCs. Every receptor here comes from a middle-aged woman in good health and CMV-seropositive.

V and J are TRBV28 and TRBJ2-1; D is perhaps TRBD2 (5 bases). Trimming left V 3 bases short and J 11 bases short, with 8 bases between. The CDR3 contains 11 residues. Germline V gives CDR1 MDHEN, CDR2 SYDVKM. The CDR3 loop reads CASSLREQQFF. As DNA, the CDR3 is TGTGCCAGCAGTTTGAGGGAGCAGCAGTTCTTC.

The J gene is TRBJ1-1, the V gene TRBV19, with D maybe TRBD1 (6 bases). Trimming removed 1 base at V and 3 bases at J, with 12 bases between. This CDR3 comprises 15 residues. CDR1 and CDR2 (germline): LNHDA, SQIVND (reference sequence). CDR3 sequence (DNA): TGTGCCAGTAGTATAGGGGGGGGGCTCGACACTGAAGCTTTCTTT. Translation: CASSIGGGLDTEAFF.

J is TRBJ1-5 and V is TRBV30; the match to TRBD1 covers 9 bases. Germline assignment: CDR1 GTSNPN and CDR2 SVGIG (reference sequence). The CDR3 has 15 amino acids. The ends lost 3 bases at V and 6 bases at J; junction bases unmatched: 9. CDR3 sequence (DNA): TGTGCCTGGAGCCTCGGGACAGGGAACGGTCAGCCCCAGCATTTT. It yields the protein CAWSLGTGNGQPQHF. Full variable domain (missing parts from reference TRBV30 and TRBJ1-5): SQTIHQWPATLVQPVGSPLSLECTVEGTSNPNLYWYRQAAGRGLQLLFYSVGIGQISSEVPQNLSASRPQDRQFILSSKKLLLSDSGFYLCAWSLGTGNGQPQHFGDGTRLSIL.

This clone was counted a few times. This chain uses TRBV19 with TRBJ1-1, with D possibly TRBD1 on 6 matching bases. This CDR3 comprises 16 residues. Per germline, CDR1 LNHDA and CDR2 SQIVND (reference sequence). Trimming stripped 2 bases from V and 5 bases from J, with 18 bases between. As DNA, the CDR3 is TGTGCCAGTAGTATACTGCAGGGGATAGAGGGGACTGAAGCTTTCTTT. This encodes CASSILQGIEGTEAFF. The variable domain in full, completed from reference TRBV19 and TRBJ1-1, reads DGGITQSPKYLFRKEGQNVTLSCEQNLNHDAMYWYRQDPGQGLRLIYYSQIVNDFQKGDIAEGYSVSREKKESFPLTVTSAQKNPTAFYLCASSILQGIEGTEAFFGQGTRLTVV.

CDR3 sequence reads: CSVLGLAGVTGELFF. CDR3 DNA: TGCAGCGTTCTGGGACTAGCGGGGGTTACCGGGGAGCTGTTTTTT. V gene TRBV29-1 combines with J gene TRBJ2-2; 14 nucleotides align to TRBD2. The CDR3 consists of 15 residues. Germline CDR1 SQVTM, CDR2 ANQGSEA. The J segment lost 5 bases and the V segment lost 5 bases, leaving 4 bases of the junction unmatched.

The rearrangement joins TRBV18 to TRBJ2-5, with D perhaps TRBD2 (5 bases). Germline loops: CDR1 KGHSH, CDR2 LQKENI. Trimming pared 6 bases from V and 5 bases from J, leaving 10 bases between. CDR3 length equals 12 residues. For the CDR3, the DNA is TGTGCCAGCTCTACTACGGGGGAGACCCAGTACTTC. Its translation is CASSTTGETQYF.

The count of this clone is one. The chain uses TRBV7-6 and TRBJ2-3; D not resolved. The V gene lost 1 base and the J gene lost 0 bases, with 8 bases spanning the gap. The CDR3 sequence is 15 residues long. Germline V lookup: CDR1 SGHVS, CDR2 FNYEAQ. CDR3 residues: CASSLGVQSTDTQYF. As DNA, the CDR3 is TGTGCCAGCAGCTTAGGTGTCCAAAGCACAGATACGCAGTATTTT.

This chain joins TRBV6-5 and TRBJ2-5, with TRBD1 as a possible D gene (6 bases). V shed 2 bases and J shed 5 bases, with 15 bases lying between them. CDR1 and CDR2 from the germline V gene are MNHEY and SVGAGI. The CDR3 totals 15 residues. For the CDR3, the DNA is TGTGCCAGCAGTTACAGGGGCAGGGGTCAGGAGACCCAGTACTTC. It codes for CASSYRGRGQETQYF.

The rearrangement links TRBV28 to TRBJ2-7; the match to TRBD1 covers 8 bases. Germline V CDR1 and CDR2: MDHEN, SYDVKM. After removal of 6 bases from V and 0 bases from J, the junction contained 7 bases not matched to a gene. CDR3 length equals 15 residues. CDR3 sequence: CASSKRTGSSYEQYF. The CDR3 bases are TGTGCCAGCAGCAAAAGGACAGGGAGCTCCTACGAGCAGTACTTC.